The 16 T cell receptor beta chains in this list originate from one sample, sequenced in a study of graft-versus-host responses after intestinal transplantation (dated by TCRdb to the early 2020s). Libraries were prepared through the immunoSEQ multiplex PCR assay. This is the immuneACCESS table as TCRdb keeps it, with only in-frame sequences that have V and J called. A part of the clones is gone; compared with another copy, unresolved V genes explain less than half, and the rest is unexplained. The sample profile shows 98,000 or so clones; more than 70% of them were found once. The top ten constitute 1.4% of the sample. The sequenced sample was PBMCs, obtained 255 days after intestinal transplant. The source of these receptors is a human patient who received an intestinal transplant, so some T cells may come from the graft donor.

The chain has TRBV5-1 and TRBJ1-1, with unresolved D. Trimming removed 6 bases from V and 0 bases from J, with 12 bases in between. The length of the CDR3 is 14 residues. Germline V gene sequence: CDR1 SGHRS, CDR2 YFSETQ. This CDR3 is CASKSEQLNTEAFF. For the CDR3, the DNA is TGCGCCAGCAAATCAGAACAGTTGAACACTGAAGCTTTCTTT.

The V call is TRBV2, the J call TRBJ2-7; TRBD2 matches at 9 bases. The CDR3 totals 15 residues. Germline CDR1 and CDR2: SNHLY and FYNNEI. V dropped 5 bases and J dropped 0; count of bases not matched to a gene: 5. The CDR3 nucleotides read TGTGCCAGCAGTACTAGCGGGCTTAGCTCCTACGAGCAGTACTTC. The encoded protein is CASSTSGLSSYEQYF. Full variable domain (remainder filled in from reference TRBV2 and TRBJ2-7): EPEVTQTPSHQVTQMGQEVILRCVPISNHLYFYWYRQILGQKVEFLVSFYNNEISEKSEIFDDQFSVERPDGSNFTLKIRSTKLEDSAMYFCASSTSGLSSYEQYFGPGTRLTVT.

The rearrangement links TRBV11-1 to TRBJ2-7; D remains unclear. Germline V gene data show CDR1 as SGHAT and CDR2 as FQDESV (reference sequence). V was trimmed by 3 bases and J by 2 bases, leaving 11 bases between them. This CDR3 is 14 amino acids long. In DNA, the CDR3 is TGTGCCAGCAGCTTTGCAACACACCCCTACGAGCAGTACTTC. It specifies CASSFATHPYEQYF.

The chain combines TRBV7-2 with TRBJ1-2, with D unresolved. CDR3 length equals 12 residues. From germline, CDR1 is SGHTA and CDR2 FQGNSA. V was shortened by 3 bases and J by 6 bases, with 8 bases between the two germline ends. The CDR3 reads CASSLMQNGYTF. In nucleotides, the CDR3 is TGTGCCAGCAGCTTGATGCAGAATGGCTACACCTTC.

The chain uses TRBV27 and TRBJ1-1; no definite D call. Looked up from germline, CDR1 is MNHEY and CDR2 is SMNVEV (reference sequence). V was trimmed by 2 bases and J by 4 bases, leaving 8 bases between them. This CDR3 region has 13 residues. DNA of the CDR3: TGTGCCAGCAGTTTAGGTGGAGGCACTGAAGCTTTCTTT. Residues: CASSLGGGTEAFF.

As to this clone: Within the sample, other DNA sequences also encode this same CDR3. The rearrangement joins TRBV5-1 to TRBJ2-5, with D uncertain. Germline CDR1 is SGHRS and CDR2 is YFSETQ. With 1 base removed from V and 1 base from J, the gap between germline ends came to 2 bases. CDR3 length: 12 residues. The CDR3: CASSLSQETQYF. The CDR3 DNA follows: TGCGCCAGCAGCTTGTCCCAAGAGACCCAGTACTTC.

In this sample, this clone turned up once. This rearrangement joins TRBV19 to TRBJ2-2; D unclear. Trimming took 4 bases from V and 6 from J, leaving 12 bases between them. Germline CDR1 LNHDA, CDR2 SQIVND (reference sequence). The CDR3 length is 14 residues. DNA for the CDR3: TGTGCCAGTAGTACGCTAGAGATTGCCGGGGAGCTGTTTTTT. This gives the protein CASSTLEIAGELFF.

This rearrangement joins TRBV27 to TRBJ2-5; D may be TRBD1 (5 bases). The V and J ends lost 0 bases and 5 bases respectively, with 13 bases between them. CDR1 is MNHEY and CDR2 is SMNVEV in the germline V gene (reference sequence). The CDR3 has 15 amino acids. CDR3 region: CASSLSRTHWETQYF. CDR3 DNA: TGTGCCAGCAGTTTATCCCGGACACATTGGGAGACCCAGTACTTC.

V and J are TRBV13 and TRBJ2-5, with 7 bases fitting TRBD2. The tail of the sequence fits TRBJ2-7 better, so the J call may be wrong. CDR1 and CDR2 from the germline V gene are PRHDT and FYEKMQ (reference sequence). This CDR3 has 14 amino acids. Here the CDR3 reads CASSPSRTRGEQYF. The CDR3 DNA reads TGTGCCAGCAGCCCTAGCAGGACTAGGGGCGAGCAGTACTTC.

J is TRBJ2-3 and V is TRBV6-1; D remains ambiguous. V was trimmed by 4 bases and J by 3 bases, leaving 11 bases between them. CDR3 size: 14 residues. Germline loops: CDR1 MNHNS, CDR2 SASEGT. The CDR3 DNA is TGTGCCAGCAGTGCCATGACTGGTACAGATACGCAGTATTTT. Protein sequence: CASSAMTGTDTQYF.

The J gene is TRBJ2-7, the V gene TRBV2; 9 positions agree with TRBD2. The CDR3 covers 17 residues. V trimming: 7 bases; J trimming: 4 bases; junction bases outside the gene matches: 17. The V gene's germline CDR1 is SNHLY and CDR2 FYNNEI. The CDR3 nucleotides are TGTGCCAGCACGGTTGGAACAGGGCGCGGGAGGGCGTACGAGCAGTACTTC. Its translation is CASTVGTGRGRAYEQYF.

Concerning this clone: Within the sample, other DNA sequences also encode this same CDR3. The DNA of the CDR3 is TGTGCCAGCAGCGGCCGGGACAGGGTGGGCTACGAGCAGTACTTC. Its translation is CASSGRDRVGYEQYF. The genes are TRBV13 and TRBJ2-7; 9 bases fit TRBD1. The CDR3 contains 15 residues. Unmatched junction bases numbered 8, after V lost 5 bases and J lost 3 bases. Germline V gene sequence: CDR1 PRHDT, CDR2 FYEKMQ (reference sequence).

This chain uses TRBV6-6 with TRBJ1-2; 7 nucleotides line up with TRBD1. After removal of 7 bases from V and 8 bases from J, the junction contained 4 bases not matched to a gene. The CDR3 is 11 amino acids. The germline gives CDR1 MNHNY, CDR2 SVGAGI (reference sequence). CDR3 nucleotide sequence: TGTGCCAGCACTTCAGGGGGAGGCTACACCTTC. Its protein is CASTSGGGYTF.

The chain is built from TRBV6-5 and TRBJ2-1; D may be TRBD2 (6 bases). V was trimmed by 5 bases and J by 4 bases, leaving 9 bases between them. The CDR3 covers 13 residues. Germline loops: CDR1 MNHEY, CDR2 SVGAGI. DNA for the CDR3: TGTGCCAGCAGTCCCCGGGGGTACAATGAGCAGTTCTTC. It yields the protein CASSPRGYNEQFF.

The chain links TRBV6-1 to TRBJ2-5, with D perhaps being TRBD1 or TRBD2 (5 bases each). Germline CDR1 and CDR2: MNHNS and SASEGT. The V gene lost 4 bases and the J gene lost 2 bases, with 20 bases spanning the gap. The CDR3 covers 17 residues. The CDR3 region has the DNA TGTGCCAGCAGTGCTTCTATGTTAGCGCCAGGGCAAGAGACCCAGTACTTC. Translated: CASSASMLAPGQETQYF.

This rearrangement joins TRBV5-1 to TRBJ2-7; D unclear. Germline values: CDR1 SGHRS, CDR2 YFSETQ. The CDR3 is 12 residues long. V was shortened by 5 bases and J by 7 bases, with 13 bases between the two germline ends. Written as DNA, the CDR3 is TGCGCCAGCAGGGATCCCCCTCGGGAGCAGTACTTC. Its translation: CASRDPPREQYF.